This record concerns one T cell receptor (beta chain) sequence. Its antigen is not known. CDR3 size: 14 residues. The J segment lost 10 bases and the V segment lost 6 bases, leaving 8 bases of the junction unmatched. These data are taken from a study of identical twins. Findings and caveats of the study: Out-of-frame alpha sequences common to twins exhibited an excess of low generation probability.

Through template switching, a universal primer site was introduced, and the cDNA contained unique molecular identifiers. One entry per CDR3 protein results from TCRdb running MiXCR on the 5' RACE reads. The table records hundreds of thousands of distinct CDR3 sequences, roughly 7.5% of them present only once. Only healthy Caucasians were included as donors. This sample was also put to use in a study of yellow fever vaccine responses in identical twins.

What was sequenced was CD8+ T cells sorted from blood. The chain joins TRBV12-3 or TRBV12-4 to TRBJ1-6; 8 bases align to TRBD1. The clonotype originates from a woman aged 18-29 years in good health. The CDR3 DNA reads TGTGCCAGCAGAACCGGACAGGGTAACTCACCCCTCCACTTT. It translates to CASRTGQGNSPLHF.